The clone carrying this T cell receptor beta chain has at least ten counts. Its antigen is not identified. Germline CDR1 KGHDR, CDR2 SFDVKD. This CDR3 is 16 amino acids long. Trimming removed 2 bases at V and 3 bases at J, with 15 bases between. These data come from a study of CD8+CD57+ T cells in acquired aplastic anemia. Study summary: On average, sorted CD4+ and CD8+ cells gave approximately 3.1 ug of DNA. Findings and limits, study-wide: Patients and controls were not found to differ significantly in CD8+ Simpson's diversity. Almost 30 sequences, all CD8+ CDR3, were shared between patients and controls.

Researchers used genomic DNA as the template to profile TCR beta VDJ and CDR3. TCRdb reanalysed the reads using MiXCR and keeps one entry per CDR3 protein. The repertoire holds about 210,000 distinct CDR3 sequences, with about a third as singletons. The sample comprised sorted CD4+, CD8+, or CD8+CD57+ T cells (not recorded which) from PBMCs. The receptor was isolated from a human donor in good health, serving as a control. The chain has TRBV24-1 and TRBJ2-5, with a tentative D call TRBD1 (6 bases). DNA of the CDR3: TGTGCCACCAGTGATTCCCAACCCGGGACAAAAGAGACCCAGTACTTC. It is translated as CATSDSQPGTKETQYF.